These 10 T cell receptor beta chains share one sample of origin, sequenced in a study of shared clonotypes between healthy human individuals. Clones were sequenced by immunoSEQ multiplex PCR, and TCRdb holds only the in-frame ones, with some missing. The data show roughly 2,500,000 clones, approximately 93% seen once. Sequencing was carried out using naive CD4+ T cells from PBMCs. The subset: CD45RA+ positively selected. The receptors stem from a man in his late teens or twenties in good health. Some clones in this sample may be carry-over from other donors' samples.

This clone was recorded only once. CDR3 nucleotides: TGTGCCACCAGCGGGAGGAGAGTTAGCACAGATACGCAGTATTTT. Protein: CATSGRRVSTDTQYF. The V and J genes are TRBV15 and TRBJ2-3, with a possible D match to TRBD2 (6 bases). Trimming removed 5 bases from V and 0 bases from J, with 12 bases in between. The CDR3 consists of 15 residues. Germline-derived CDR1 and CDR2 are LNHNV and YYDKDF (reference sequence).

The chain couples TRBV5-1 to TRBJ1-1; the D gene is possibly TRBD1 (5 bases). This CDR3 is built from 15 residues. Between the trimmed V and J ends, which lost 1 base and 4 bases, there was a span of 14 bases. CDR1 is SGHRS and CDR2 is YFSETQ in the germline V gene. In DNA, the CDR3 is TGCGCCAGCAGCTTGTACCCGGGGCTGGCCACTGAAGCTTTCTTT. Residues: CASSLYPGLATEAFF.

The chain joins TRBV7-2 to TRBJ2-7; D perhaps matches TRBD2 (6 bases). The CDR3 has 15 amino acids. Germline V lookup: CDR1 SGHTA, CDR2 FQGNSA. V was pared by 1 base and J by 6 bases, with 16 bases between. CDR3 in amino acids: CASSLEGTAIREQYF. The DNA of the CDR3 is TGTGCCAGCAGCTTAGAGGGGACTGCGATTCGCGAGCAGTACTTC.

In its sample, this clone was seen once. The chain employs TRBV6-5 and TRBJ2-1; D is perhaps TRBD1 or TRBD2 (5 bases each). Germline loops: CDR1 MNHEY, CDR2 SVGAGI. The CDR3 covers 15 residues. The ends were cut back, 8 bases at V and 3 bases at J, with 17 bases in the middle. CDR3 DNA sequence: TGTGCCAGCGGTCCCGCGAATGGGGGCTACAATGAGCAGTTCTTC. Its protein is CASGPANGGYNEQFF.

This sequence joins TRBV6-1 and TRBJ2-3; TRBD1 matches at 7 bases. This CDR3 is 16 amino acids long. V shed 3 bases, J shed 4 bases, and the junction held 10 bases outside the gene matches. Germline V CDR1 and CDR2: MNHNS, SASEGT. CDR3 residues: CASSDQYRGGADTQYF. The DNA for the CDR3 is TGTGCCAGCAGTGACCAGTACAGGGGTGGGGCAGATACGCAGTATTTT.

V is TRBV28 and J is TRBJ2-5; the D gene is possibly TRBD1 (6 bases). Germline lookup yields CDR1 MDHEN and CDR2 SYDVKM. CDR3 length equals 14 residues. Trimming took 5 bases from V and 5 from J, leaving 15 bases between them. The CDR3 DNA reads TGTGCCAGCAGTACCAATGCAGGGGTGGAGACCCAGTACTTC. Translating it yields CASSTNAGVETQYF.

The chain couples TRBV7-2 to TRBJ2-7, with D perhaps matching TRBD1 (6 bases). Trimming left V 5 bases short and J 4 bases short, with 12 bases between. CDR1 is SGHTA, CDR2 FQGNSA, per germline. CDR3 length: 13 residues. CDR3 region: CASSARQDYEQYF. CDR3 coding DNA: TGTGCCAGCAGCGCCCGACAGGATTACGAGCAGTACTTC.

This clone was observed once. The chain joins TRBV4-2 to TRBJ2-7, with a weak D call TRBD1 (6 bases). Per the germline V gene, CDR1 is LGHNA and CDR2 is YNFKEQ. V dropped 2 bases and J dropped 2 bases, with 10 bases sitting between them. The CDR3 is 14 amino acids. The CDR3 nucleotides are TGTGCCAGCAGCCAACGACAGGAGGCCTACGAGCAGTACTTC. This encodes CASSQRQEAYEQYF.

The chain has TRBV6-5 and TRBJ1-1; the D is unclear. Germline loops: CDR1 MNHEY, CDR2 SVGAGI. The CDR3 length is 14 residues. Trimming left V 4 bases short and J 2 bases short, with 11 bases between. DNA for the CDR3: TGTGCCAGCAGTTCGCCGGAGTTAAACACTGAAGCTTTCTTT. Protein product: CASSSPELNTEAFF.

J is TRBJ1-5 and V is TRBV6-1; 9 nucleotides align to TRBD1. The CDR3 contains 16 residues. Germline V gene sequence: CDR1 MNHNS, CDR2 SASEGT. The ends lost 3 bases at V and 3 bases at J; junction bases unmatched: 6. CDR3 amino acids: CASSESGTGFNQPQHF. In nucleotides, the CDR3 is TGTGCCAGCAGTGAGTCCGGGACAGGGTTCAATCAGCCCCAGCATTTT.